Shown below are 17 T cell receptor beta chains from a single sample sequenced in a study of human versus mouse CDR3 diversity and MHC coevolution. Produced via immunoSEQ multiplex PCR; TCRdb's table is partial and in-frame only. Of 86,000 or so clones in the sample, 85% to 95% were seen once. The sample was naive CD4+ T cells from blood. The subset was: CD45RO-negative CD62L-positive naive CD4 T cells. These receptors all come from a person aged 30-69 years in good health.

This chain joins TRBV5-8 and TRBJ1-1; 7 bases agree with TRBD1. V shed 4 bases and J 3 bases; nucleotides not matched to a gene: 6. Per the germline V gene, CDR1 is SGHTS and CDR2 is YDEGEE. CDR3 size: 14 residues. The CDR3 region is CASSRRDSHTEAFF. DNA of the CDR3: TGTGCCAGCAGCCGTCGGGACAGCCACACTGAAGCTTTCTTT.

J is TRBJ2-1 and V is TRBV4-3, with D perhaps TRBD1 (6 bases). The CDR3 spans 17 residues. CDR1 LGHNA and CDR2 YSLEER come from the germline V gene. The V and J ends lost 0 bases and 0 bases respectively, with 12 bases between them. DNA of the CDR3: TGCGCCAGCAGCCAAGATTTAAGGGGGATCTCCTACAATGAGCAGTTCTTC. Amino acid sequence: CASSQDLRGISYNEQFF.

This clone was recorded only once. This chain joins TRBV6-5 and TRBJ1-3; 12 nucleotides agree with TRBD1. The germline V gene encodes CDR1 MNHEY and CDR2 SVGAGI. This CDR3 has 15 residues. After removal of 7 bases from V and 3 bases from J, the junction contained 4 bases not matched to a gene. CDR3 nucleotide sequence: TGTGCCAGCAAAGGGACAGGGGGCGTTGGAAACACCATATATTTT. Translated: CASKGTGGVGNTIYF.

The rearrangement uses TRBV4-3 and TRBJ2-1; TRBD2 is a possible D gene (5 bases). There are 13 residues in the CDR3. Between the trimmed V and J ends, which lost 1 base and 9 bases, there was a span of 10 bases. Germline CDR1 LGHNA, CDR2 YSLEER. The CDR3 DNA reads as TGCGCCAGCAGCCAAGGGGAAGGAGGTGAGCAGTTCTTC. Amino acid sequence: CASSQGEGGEQFF.

The V call is TRBV28, the J call TRBJ1-5; D is possibly TRBD1 (5 bases). V lost 2 bases and J 6 bases, leaving 11 bases between the germline ends. CDR1 and CDR2 (germline): MDHEN, SYDVKM. This CDR3 contains 14 residues. The CDR3 nucleotides are TGTGCCAGCAGTTTAACGGGGGGACTTCAGCCCCAGCATTTT. Protein: CASSLTGGLQPQHF.

This clone has just one count. The rearrangement joins TRBV5-1 to TRBJ2-1; 7 bases match TRBD2. This CDR3 region has 13 residues. Germline V gives CDR1 SGHRS, CDR2 YFSETQ. Trimming removed 2 bases from V and 5 bases from J; junction bases left unmatched: 1. This CDR3 reads CASSLGTNNEQFF. The CDR3 DNA reads TGCGCCAGCAGCTTAGGGACTAACAATGAGCAGTTCTTC.

The CDR3 coding sequence is TGTGCCAGCACCCTTTGGAGTACGAACACCGGGGAGCTGTTTTTT. Its translation is CASTLWSTNTGELFF. The chain joins TRBV7-9 to TRBJ2-2, with D unclear. The germline V and J ends were trimmed by 7 bases and 0 bases, with 12 bases remaining between them. CDR1 and CDR2 (germline): SEHNR, FQNEAQ (reference sequence). CDR3 length: 15 amino acids.

This clone appeared a few times. The chain combines TRBV6-4 with TRBJ1-1; TRBD1 is a possible D gene (6 bases). Trimming took 6 bases from V and 1 from J, leaving 9 bases between them. The CDR3 spans 13 residues. From germline, CDR1 is MRHNA and CDR2 SNTAGT. The CDR3 DNA reads as TGTGCCAGCAGCCAGGACAGGAACACTGAAGCTTTCTTT. This gives the protein CASSQDRNTEAFF.

The rearrangement uses TRBV5-4 and TRBJ2-3; D uncertain. The CDR3 is 12 amino acids. CDR1 and CDR2 (germline): SGHNT, YYREEE (reference sequence). Between the trimmed V and J ends, which lost 5 bases and 8 bases, there was a span of 12 bases. The CDR3 DNA is TGTGCCAGCAGTTTGACGGGTTCTACGCAGTATTTT. Encoded protein: CASSLTGSTQYF. Complete variable domain (other parts from reference TRBV5-4 and TRBJ2-3): ETGVTQSPTHLIKTRGQQVTLRCSSQSGHNTVSWYQQALGQGPQFIFQYYREEENGRGNFPPRFSGLQFPNYSSELNVNALELDDSALYLCASSLTGSTQYFGPGTRLTVL.

The rearrangement joins TRBV9 to TRBJ2-5; 7 bases match TRBD2. V lost 2 bases, J lost 1 base, and 5 bases stayed unmatched. CDR1 SGDLS and CDR2 YYNGEE come from the germline V gene. The CDR3 is made up of 15 amino acids. The DNA of the CDR3 is TGTGCCAGCAGCGTGATAGGCGGGGGCCAAGAGACCCAGTACTTC. Translating it yields CASSVIGGGQETQYF.

The V and J genes are TRBV28 and TRBJ2-1; D may be TRBD1 (6 bases). The CDR3 spans 13 residues. The germline V gene encodes CDR1 MDHEN and CDR2 SYDVKM. The germline V and J ends were trimmed by 7 bases and 0 bases, with 7 bases remaining between them. The CDR3 sequence is CASNRASYNEQFF. CDR3 in DNA: TGTGCCAGCAACAGGGCCTCCTACAATGAGCAGTTCTTC.

The chain is built from TRBV5-5 and TRBJ2-7, with D possibly being TRBD2 (7 bases). The CDR3 totals 16 residues. Germline CDR1 is SGHKS and CDR2 is YYEKEE (reference sequence). V dropped 2 bases and J dropped 2 bases, with 17 bases sitting between them. CDR3: CASSFPGAGATYEQYF. In DNA, the CDR3 is TGTGCCAGCAGCTTTCCGGGTGCGGGGGCTACCTACGAGCAGTACTTC.

This chain links TRBV19 with TRBJ2-7, with D tentatively TRBD2 (5 bases). Trimming cost V 6 bases and J 0 bases, with 6 bases left between them. In germline, CDR1 is LNHDA, CDR2 SQIVND (reference sequence). This CDR3 is built from 12 residues. CDR3 nucleotides: TGTGCCAGTAGCGGACTCTCCTACGAGCAGTACTTC. As protein: CASSGLSYEQYF.

CDR3 sequence (DNA): TGTGCCAGCAGCCCGCGAGCCGGGACAGTGATAAATGAGCAGTTCTTC. Protein product: CASSPRAGTVINEQFF. The V gene is TRBV11-3, the J gene TRBJ2-1; TRBD1 agrees at 7 bases. This CDR3 contains 16 residues. With 5 bases clipped from V and 7 bases from J, the junction kept 14 bases outside the gene matches. In germline, CDR1 is SGHNT, CDR2 YENEEA.

This clone has a handful of counts. The chain joins TRBV10-3 to TRBJ1-5; D uncertain. The CDR3 length is 14 residues. Trimming pared 4 bases from V and 2 bases from J, leaving 9 bases between. The germline V gene encodes CDR1 ENHRY and CDR2 SYGVKD. CDR3 sequence: CAISVSGGNQPQHF. The CDR3 DNA follows: TGTGCCATCAGTGTGAGCGGGGGCAATCAGCCCCAGCATTTT.

The chain has TRBV6-5 and TRBJ2-7; 7 bases are shared with TRBD2. Losses at the gene ends were 0 bases for V and 7 bases for J; bases not matched to a gene: 3. This CDR3 has 13 residues. Germline V gene sequence: CDR1 MNHEY, CDR2 SVGAGI. In nucleotides, the CDR3 is TGTGCCAGCAGTTACTCGGGGGGGTGGGAGCAGTACTTC. Translating gives CASSYSGGWEQYF.

This clone was picked up one time. This chain connects TRBV15 to TRBJ1-4; no clear D gene. Trimming stripped 4 bases from V and 0 bases from J, with 12 bases between. The CDR3 is 16 residues long. CDR1 is LNHNV, CDR2 YYDKDF, per germline (reference sequence). CDR3 residues: CATSTPRPATNEKLFF. CDR3 DNA: TGTGCCACCAGCACCCCCAGGCCTGCAACTAATGAAAAACTGTTTTTT.